These T cell receptor beta chains were read from a single sample in a study of T cells after yellow fever vaccination. TCRdb re-analysed the 5' RACE reads in MiXCR, keeping a single row per CDR3 protein. In the table there are hundreds of thousands of distinct CDR3 sequences, approximately 21% of which are singletons. The sample was PBMCs, taken 15 days after the yellow fever booster vaccination. These receptors were obtained from a man aged 25 to 45 who received the YFV17D yellow fever vaccine. The CDR3 runs from the conserved cysteine through the conserved F or W.

j_call v_call cdr3_aa
TRBJ2-7 TRBV20-1 CSARFQGVYEQYF
TRBJ2-5 TRBV7-2 CASGGYSGKGWETQYF
TRBJ2-2 TRBV7-2 CASSAAGAGTGELFF
TRBJ1-1 TRBV20-1 CSARDPDSYLVSTEAFF
TRBJ2-7 TRBV18 CASSALPLPYEQYF
TRBJ2-3 TRBV7-9 CASSLSGTATDTQYF
TRBJ1-4 TRBV5-1 CASSLGQRNEKLFF
TRBJ2-1 TRBV20-1 CSARATVYNEQFF
TRBJ1-1 TRBV7-9 CASSSRVESEAFF
TRBJ2-7 TRBV7-8 CASSLPEDRAWSYEQYF
TRBJ2-1 TRBV29-1 CSVEDIRILADDYNEQFF
TRBJ2-7 TRBV7-9 CASSAGQAISYEQYF
TRBJ2-1 TRBV7-2 CASMRGLAHYNEQFF
TRBJ2-7 TRBV7-6 CASSRLAGGVGEQYF
TRBJ2-3 TRBV5-1 CASSTGGNTDTQYF
TRBJ2-3 TRBV29-1 CSVAQGGSGTDTQYF
TRBJ2-1 TRBV6-6 CASSYSGYNEQFF
TRBJ2-4 TRBV5-4 CASSLGGYENIQYF
TRBJ2-1 TRBV10-3 CAISTLAGGNNEQFF
TRBJ2-4 TRBV12-3/TRBV12-4 CASSLDRRQLAKNIQYF
TRBJ2-1 TRBV7-6 CASSLASGRYNEQFF
TRBJ2-7 TRBV16 CASSSELLSSYEQYF
TRBJ2-3 TRBV25-1 CASSDSGGSLRTDTQYF
TRBJ2-1 TRBV12-3/TRBV12-4 CASSLDRGGGNNEQFF
TRBJ2-2 TRBV27 CASSRLTGELFF
TRBJ2-3 TRBV28 CASSEAGVTQYF
TRBJ1-1 TRBV6-5 CASSYGAGIPEAFF
TRBJ2-1 TRBV6-2/TRBV6-3 CASSNPGTGGYNEQFF
TRBJ2-7 TRBV7-2 CASSLVQGPSYEQYF
TRBJ2-2 TRBV29-1 CSVAWGTGELFF
TRBJ2-7 TRBV7-9 CASGRGNIYEQYF
TRBJ2-1 TRBV27 CASSYMGGTGVGNEQFF